The entry below gives a single T cell receptor (beta chain) sequence along with its context. Profiled with immunoSEQ multiplex PCR; TCRdb holds only in-frame clones, not every one. The sample shows fewer than 140,000 clones, approximately 90% of them seen only once. This CDR3 is 15 amino acids long. The germline V and J ends were trimmed by 7 bases and 7 bases, with 20 bases remaining between them. CDR1 is SNHLY, CDR2 FYNNEI, per germline. This sample was included in a study of OX40 agonist ivuxolimab in advanced cancers. The sequence was obtained from an adult with an advanced solid tumor such as melanoma, head and neck, liver or kidney cancer. The sequenced sample was CD4+ or CD8+ T cells sorted from blood, obtained in a trial of the OX40 agonist ivuxolimab. The chain recombines TRBV2 with TRBJ2-1; maybe TRBD2 (7 bases). The CDR3 loop reads CASKVMGGPSNEQFF. CDR3 in DNA: TGTGCCAGCAAGGTCATGGGGGGGCCTTCGAATGAGCAGTTCTTC. Combining the CDR3 with reference TRBV2 and TRBJ2-1 gives the whole variable domain EPEVTQTPSHQVTQMGQEVILRCVPISNHLYFYWYRQILGQKVEFLVSFYNNEISEKSEIFDDQFSVERPDGSNFTLKIRSTKLEDSAMYFCASKVMGGPSNEQFFGPGTRLTVL.